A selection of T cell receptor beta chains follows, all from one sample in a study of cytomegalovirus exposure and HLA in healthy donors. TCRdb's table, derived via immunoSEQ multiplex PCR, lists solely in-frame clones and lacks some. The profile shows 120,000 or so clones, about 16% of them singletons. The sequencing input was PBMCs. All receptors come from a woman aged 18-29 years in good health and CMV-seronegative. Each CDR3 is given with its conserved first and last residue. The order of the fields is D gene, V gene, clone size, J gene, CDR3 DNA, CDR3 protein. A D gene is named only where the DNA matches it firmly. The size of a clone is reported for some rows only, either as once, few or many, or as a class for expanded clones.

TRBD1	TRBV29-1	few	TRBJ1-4	TGCAGCGTTGGGGACAGAGGTGAAAAACTGTTTTTT	CSVGDRGEKLFF
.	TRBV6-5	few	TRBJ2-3	TGTGCCAGCAGTTACTCGGGCGGACTTAGCACAGATACGCAGTATTTT	CASSYSGGLSTDTQYF
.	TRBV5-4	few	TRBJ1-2	TGTGCCAGCAGCTTGTACGCAGGGGTTTTCAGTGGGTATGGCTACACCTTC	CASSLYAGVFSGYGYTF
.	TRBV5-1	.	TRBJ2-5	TGCGCCAGCAGCTTGGCTCAAGAGACCCAGTACTTC	CASSLAQETQYF
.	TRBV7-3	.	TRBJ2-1	TGTGCCAGCAGCCCCACTACCTCCCATGAGCAGTTCTTC	CASSPTTSHEQFF
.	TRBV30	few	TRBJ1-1	TGTGCCTGGAGCGTTACAGGGAGGGGCACTGAAGCTTTCTTT	CAWSVTGRGTEAFF
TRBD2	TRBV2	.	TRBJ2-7	TGTGCCAGCAGCGCCGGGACTAGCACCACCTACGAGCAGTACTTC	CASSAGTSTTYEQYF
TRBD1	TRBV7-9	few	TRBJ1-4	TGTGCCAGCAGCTCATACAGGGGTAAACTGTTTTTT	CASSSYRGKLFF
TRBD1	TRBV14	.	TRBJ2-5	TGTGCCAGCAGTCAAATACGACAGGGGAGGAGAGAGACCCAGTACTTC	CASSQIRQGRRETQYF
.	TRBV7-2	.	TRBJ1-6	TGTGCCAGCAGCCCGACAGTGATTAATTCACCCCTCCACTTT	CASSPTVINSPLHF
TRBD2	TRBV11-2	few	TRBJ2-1	TGTGCCAGCAGGCCCGCGCCTAGCGGGAGGGCCGGGGAGCAGTTCTTC	CASRPAPSGRAGEQFF
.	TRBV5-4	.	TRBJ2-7	TGTGCCAGCAGCTTCACGGGGAAGGGCACCTACGAGCAGTACTTC	CASSFTGKGTYEQYF
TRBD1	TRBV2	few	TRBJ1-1	TGTGCCAGCAGTGTGAGGACAGGGCAGAACACTGAAGCTTTCTTT	CASSVRTGQNTEAFF
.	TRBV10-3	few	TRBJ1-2	TGTGCCATCAGTGAAACCTGGACAGCGGCTCCGGTATATGGCTACACCTTC	CAISETWTAAPVYGYTF
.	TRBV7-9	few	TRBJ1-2	TGTGCCAGCAGCTTAGCGCAGTCAAACTATGGCTACACCTTC	CASSLAQSNYGYTF
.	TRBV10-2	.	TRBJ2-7	TGCGCCAGCAGTGTCGACGGGAGCTCCTACGAGCAGTACTTC	CASSVDGSSYEQYF
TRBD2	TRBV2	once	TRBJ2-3	TGTGCCAGCAGCTTTAGCGGGAGACAGACAGATACGCAGTATTTT	CASSFSGRQTDTQYF
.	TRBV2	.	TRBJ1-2	TGTGCCAGCCCGAGGCGCGGGGGCTACACCTTC	CASPRRGGYTF
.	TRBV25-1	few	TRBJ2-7	TGTGCCAGCAGTGAATGGGAGGATTACGAGCAGTACTTC	CASSEWEDYEQYF
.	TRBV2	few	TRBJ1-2	TGTGCCAGAGACGGGGGAAACTATGGCTACACCTTC	CARDGGNYGYTF
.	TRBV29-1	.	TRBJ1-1	TGCAGCGCCTTACAGACAGACACTGAAGCTTTCTTT	CSALQTDTEAFF
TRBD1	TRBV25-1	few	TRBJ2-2	TGTGCCACCTACACAGGGGGCGCGAACACCGGGGAGCTGTTTTTT	CATYTGGANTGELFF
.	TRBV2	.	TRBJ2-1	TGTGCCAGCAGTGGGCAGGGGCCTTACAATGAGCAGTTCTTC	CASSGQGPYNEQFF
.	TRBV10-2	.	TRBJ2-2	TGCGCCAGCAGTTGGGACGGGAGCACCGGGGAGCTGTTTTTT	CASSWDGSTGELFF
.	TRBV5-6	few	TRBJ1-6	TGTGCCAGCAGCTTGGGAGGGGGGGCCCATTCACCCCTCCACTTT	CASSLGGGAHSPLHF
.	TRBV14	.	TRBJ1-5	TGTGCCAGCAGCGTCAGGGCAAGTCAGCCCCAGCATTTT	CASSVRASQPQHF
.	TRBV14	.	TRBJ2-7	TGTGCCAGCAGCCAGGGTCGGGGAGGCTACGAGCAGTACTTC	CASSQGRGGYEQYF
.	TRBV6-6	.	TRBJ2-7	TGTGCCAGCAGTTACTCGAGAACGTCCTACGAGCAGTACTTC	CASSYSRTSYEQYF
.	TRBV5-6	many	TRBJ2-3	TGTGCCAGCAGCTTCCAACGGGTGTTAGATACGCAGTATTTT	CASSFQRVLDTQYF
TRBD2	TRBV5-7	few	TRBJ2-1	TGTGCCAGCACCTGGGGCGGGAGCTCCTACAATGAGCAGTTCTTC	CASTWGGSSYNEQFF
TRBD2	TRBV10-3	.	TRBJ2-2	TGTGCCATCAGTGCTGCAGGACTAGTGGTCACCGGGGAGCTGTTTTTT	CAISAAGLVVTGELFF
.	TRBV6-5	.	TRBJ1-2	TGTGCCAGCAGTATGGGACAAACGGGTGGCTACACCTTC	CASSMGQTGGYTF
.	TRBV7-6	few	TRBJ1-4	TGTGCCAGCAGCTTACTACAGGGAAATGAAAAACTGTTTTTT	CASSLLQGNEKLFF
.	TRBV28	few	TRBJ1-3	TGTGCCAGCAGTTTTCGGCCCGGGGGGGCAGGAAACACCATATATTTT	CASSFRPGGAGNTIYF
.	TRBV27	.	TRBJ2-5	TGTGCCAGCAGTTTATCTTCCGGGAACCAAGAGACCCAGTACTTC	CASSLSSGNQETQYF
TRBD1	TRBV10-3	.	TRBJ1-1	TGTGCCATCAGTAATACAGGGGTAGGGAACACTGAAGCTTTCTTT	CAISNTGVGNTEAFF
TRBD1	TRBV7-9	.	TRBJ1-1	TGTGCCAGCAGCCCACAGGGGAAGGCTGAAGCTTTCTTT	CASSPQGKAEAFF
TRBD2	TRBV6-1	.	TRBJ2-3	TGTGCCAGCAGAATACTAGCGGGAGATGCAGATACGCAGTATTTT	CASRILAGDADTQYF
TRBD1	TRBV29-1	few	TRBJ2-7	TGCAGCGTTCCGGGACAGGGGAAGTACGAGCAGTACTTC	CSVPGQGKYEQYF
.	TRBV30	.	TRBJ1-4	TGTGCCTGGAGCGTCCTTCCCACTAATGAAAAACTGTTTTTT	CAWSVLPTNEKLFF
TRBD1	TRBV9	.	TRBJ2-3	TGTGCCAGCAGCGTTTACAGGGGGCCACGAGATACGCAGTATTTT	CASSVYRGPRDTQYF
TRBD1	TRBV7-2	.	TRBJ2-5	TGTGCCAGCACCCCTGCGAGACAGGGAATGGAGACCCAGTACTTC	CASTPARQGMETQYF
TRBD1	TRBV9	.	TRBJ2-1	TGTGCCAGCAGCGCGACAGGGGGACTCACCTACAATGAGCAGTTCTTC	CASSATGGLTYNEQFF
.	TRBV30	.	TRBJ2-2	TGTGCCTGGGGAACGCTTGTCGGGGCAGGGGCCGGGGAGCTGTTTTTT	CAWGTLVGAGAGELFF
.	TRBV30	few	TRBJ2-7	TGTGCCTGGAGCGAAGACCCGGGTTTCTACGAGCAGTACTTC	CAWSEDPGFYEQYF
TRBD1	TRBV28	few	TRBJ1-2	TGTGCCAGCGCTAGTGACAGGGGAGGACTCTATGGCTACACCTTC	CASASDRGGLYGYTF